This T cell receptor beta chain was recorded in a study of blood T cell repertoires in COVID-19. Profiled with immunoSEQ multiplex PCR; TCRdb holds only in-frame clones, not every one. Seen here are approximately 250,000 clones, less than 90% observed once, and the top ten hold under 5.5%. The CDR3 is 13 amino acids. Germline-derived CDR1 and CDR2 are MDHEN and SYDVKM. V lost 5 bases, J lost 8 bases, and 15 bases lay in between. Sequences were obtained from peripheral blood. J is TRBJ1-1 and V is TRBV28; maybe TRBD1 (5 bases). The TCR comes from a man aged 55-75 years with acute or convalescent COVID-19. The CDR3 DNA sequence: TGTGCCAGCAGTCCGCTTTACTCAGGGGAAGCTTTCTTT. Amino acids: CASSPLYSGEAFF.